These 23 T cell receptor beta chains originate from one sample sequenced in a study of T cells in Graves' hyperthyroidism and ophthalmopathy. The TCR beta CDR3 regions underwent amplification using RNA transcripts as the source. TCR CDR3 underwent first-round RT-PCR with the HTBI primer set. TCRdb used MiXCR to reprocess the multiplex PCR reads, holding one entry per CDR3 protein. Counted here are 550,000 to 600,000 distinct CDR3 sequences, 12% to 15% occurring once; the ten biggest clones make up about 7%. The material sequenced was blood. These receptors all stem from a young woman with Graves' ophthalmopathy.

This clonotype appeared many times. The rearrangement joins TRBV6-1 to TRBJ2-3; 7 bases fit TRBD2. Germline assignment: CDR1 MNHNS and CDR2 SASEGT. The CDR3 loop spans 14 amino acids. The junction had 10 bases not matched to a gene; V was cut back by 7 bases and J by 6 bases. CDR3 DNA sequence: TGTGCCAGCATGCAAAACCGGGACTATGATACGCAGTATTTT. Encoded protein: CASMQNRDYDTQYF.

The V call is TRBV7-9, the J call TRBJ1-2; 9 bases match TRBD1. The V gene's germline CDR1 is SEHNR and CDR2 FQNEAQ (reference sequence). The length of the CDR3 is 15 residues. The V gene end was trimmed by 6 bases and the J gene end by 2 bases; junction bases not matched to a gene: 7. The CDR3 region is CASSGPGQGNYGYTF. The CDR3, as DNA: TGTGCCAGCAGTGGCCCGGGACAGGGCAACTATGGCTACACCTTC.

This clonotype was picked up many times. The rearrangement joins TRBV3-1 to TRBJ1-2, with 7 bases matching TRBD1. The CDR3 extends over 13 amino acids. V shed 4 bases and J 4 bases; nucleotides not matched to a gene: 3. Germline V lookup: CDR1 LGHDT, CDR2 YNNKEL (reference sequence). The CDR3 DNA follows: TGTGCCAGCAGCCCGACAGGGCGCTATGGCTACACCTTC. Translation: CASSPTGRYGYTF.

This clonotype was picked up many times. The chain uses TRBV2 and TRBJ2-3; D is uncertain. Germline V gene sequence: CDR1 SNHLY, CDR2 FYNNEI. This CDR3 spans 16 amino acids. Trimming took off 7 bases at V and 0 bases at J, with 17 bases between the two ends. In DNA, the CDR3 is TGTGCCAGCACCCGAGGTTCCAGCGTTAGCACAGATACGCAGTATTTT. This translates into CASTRGSSVSTDTQYF. The full variable domain, with the rest looked up from reference TRBV2 and TRBJ2-3, is EPEVTQTPSHQVTQMGQEVILRCVPISNHLYFYWYRQILGQKVEFLVSFYNNEISEKSEIFDDQFSVERPDGSNFTLKIRSTKLEDSAMYFCASTRGSSVSTDTQYFGPGTRLTVL.

Ten or more counts support this clonotype. The CDR3 DNA reads as TGCGCCAGCAGACCCTGGACAGGGAGATATGAGCAGTACTTC. Translation gives CASRPWTGRYEQYF. The chain links TRBV4-1 to TRBJ2-7; 8 bases map to TRBD1. V lost 6 bases, J lost 7 bases, and 11 bases stayed unmatched. CDR3 length: 14 amino acids. Per germline, CDR1 MGHRA and CDR2 YSYEKL.

This clonotype was recorded a few times. This chain links TRBV27 with TRBJ2-5; 10 bases map to TRBD2. After removal of 5 bases from V and 0 bases from J, the junction contained 6 bases not matched to a gene. The length of the CDR3 is 16 residues. CDR1 and CDR2 from the germline V gene are MNHEY and SMNVEV (reference sequence). Here the CDR3 reads CASSPFSGRYQETQYF. DNA of the CDR3: TGTGCCAGCAGTCCCTTTAGCGGGAGGTACCAAGAGACCCAGTACTTC.

Many counts were recorded for this clonotype. The V gene is TRBV20-1, the J gene TRBJ2-1; no clear D gene. Trimming took 1 base from V and 3 from J, leaving 13 bases between them. CDR1 and CDR2 (germline): DFQATT, SNEGSKA (reference sequence). The CDR3 is 15 amino acids. CDR3 in amino acids: CSARGTATDYNEQFF. The CDR3 DNA follows: TGCAGTGCTAGAGGGACGGCGACCGACTACAATGAGCAGTTCTTC.

The V and J genes are TRBV2 and TRBJ1-5; D is possibly TRBD1 (5 bases). The CDR3 loop spans 15 amino acids. Per the germline V gene, CDR1 is SNHLY and CDR2 is FYNNEI. Trimming took off 5 bases at V and 6 bases at J, with 17 bases between the two ends. The CDR3 DNA is TGTGCCAGCAGTCTCCGGGGGGAGGGAGGTCAGCCCCAGCATTTT. It codes for CASSLRGEGGQPQHF.

This clonotype was recorded a few times. The rearrangement links TRBV12-3 or TRBV12-4 to TRBJ2-3; D may be TRBD1 (6 bases). There are 15 residues in the CDR3. V was clipped by 3 bases and J by 4 bases, with 14 bases between them. This CDR3 reads CASSFRGFRADTQYF. The DNA for the CDR3 is TGTGCCAGCAGTTTCAGGGGTTTTAGGGCAGATACGCAGTATTTT.

Many counts were recorded for this clonotype. The CDR3 DNA reads TGTGCCAGCAGTGAGTACCGGTTCAATGGCTACACCTTC. It is translated as CASSEYRFNGYTF. The rearrangement uses TRBV6-1 and TRBJ1-2, with D unresolved. The CDR3 has 13 amino acids. CDR1 MNHNS and CDR2 SASEGT come from the germline V gene. V lost 3 bases and J 6 bases, leaving 11 bases between the germline ends.

On this clonotype: This clone may be a read error of a much larger clone one base away. The chain employs TRBV12-5 and TRBJ2-7, with 9 bases fitting TRBD1. Per germline, CDR1 LGHNT and CDR2 FRNRAP. The CDR3 runs 14 residues. The CDR3 sequence is CDSATSTGGYEQYF. The CDR3 DNA follows: TGTGATAGTGCCACCTCGACAGGGGGCTACGAGCAGTACTTC.

This clonotype occurred many times. The chain carries TRBV30 and TRBJ2-2; D might be TRBD2 (5 bases). The CDR3 length is 10 residues. CDR1 GTSNPN and CDR2 SVGIG come from the germline V gene (reference sequence). V dropped 7 bases and J dropped 7 bases, with 7 bases sitting between them. This chain's CDR3 is CASDFGELFF. Written as DNA, the CDR3 is TGTGCCTCGGACTTCGGGGAGCTGTTTTTT.

The chain is built from TRBV19 and TRBJ1-2; a weak D match, TRBD1 (6 bases). V lost 7 bases and J lost 2, with 23 bases in between. There are 17 residues in the CDR3. Germline-derived CDR1 and CDR2 are LNHDA and SQIVND (reference sequence). CDR3 coding DNA: TGTGCCAGTATATTAACAGGGTCTGGTAATCCCAACTATGGCTACACCTTC. Translating it yields CASILTGSGNPNYGYTF. The variable domain in full, completed from reference TRBV19 and TRBJ1-2, reads DGGITQSPKYLFRKEGQNVTLSCEQNLNHDAMYWYRQDPGQGLRLIYYSQIVNDFQKGDIAEGYSVSREKKESFPLTVTSAQKNPTAFYLCASILTGSGNPNYGYTFGSGTRLTVV.

This clonotype came up a few times. The chain has TRBV2 and TRBJ2-2; D possibly corresponds to TRBD1 (6 bases). The germline V and J ends were trimmed by 8 bases and 5 bases, with 15 bases remaining between them. Germline V gives CDR1 SNHLY, CDR2 FYNNEI. The CDR3 is made up of 14 amino acids. CDR3 sequence (DNA): TGTGCCAGCGGAGGACAGACAGATACCGGGGAGCTGTTTTTT. Amino acids: CASGGQTDTGELFF. Full variable domain (remainder filled in from reference TRBV2 and TRBJ2-2): EPEVTQTPSHQVTQMGQEVILRCVPISNHLYFYWYRQILGQKVEFLVSFYNNEISEKSEIFDDQFSVERPDGSNFTLKIRSTKLEDSAMYFCASGGQTDTGELFFGEGSRLTVL.

This chain connects TRBV7-2 to TRBJ2-1; 14 bases align to TRBD2. The length of the CDR3 is 17 residues. Germline loops: CDR1 SGHTA, CDR2 FQGNSA. V shed 5 bases, J shed 9 bases, and the junction held 12 bases outside the gene matches. CDR3 loop: CASSAPRLAGGPGEQFF. The CDR3 nucleotides are TGTGCCAGCAGCGCACCCCGACTAGCGGGAGGGCCCGGTGAGCAGTTCTTC.

This clonotype was seen a few times. The chain employs TRBV9 and TRBJ2-3; TRBD2 matches 7 bases. With 3 bases clipped from V and 7 bases from J, the junction kept 14 bases outside the gene matches. From germline, CDR1 is SGDLS and CDR2 YYNGEE. The CDR3 is 16 amino acids. The CDR3 sequence is CASSAETGGRRNTQYF. CDR3 in DNA: TGTGCCAGCAGCGCAGAGACGGGAGGTCGAAGAAATACGCAGTATTTT.

This clonotype was seen repeatedly, ten times or more. The V call is TRBV28, the J call TRBJ1-5, with TRBD1 as a possible D gene (6 bases). The CDR3 has 15 amino acids. Per germline, CDR1 MDHEN and CDR2 SYDVKM. V lost 5 bases, J lost 2 bases, and 13 bases lay in between. The CDR3 reads CASSPNGGGNQPQHF. The CDR3 nucleotides read TGTGCCAGCAGTCCCAACGGGGGCGGCAATCAGCCCCAGCATTTT.

Many counts were recorded for this clonotype. The rearrangement links TRBV6-5 to TRBJ2-3; maybe TRBD1 (5 bases). The CDR3 runs to 15 residues. Germline CDR1 is MNHEY and CDR2 is SVGAGI. Trimming left V 3 bases short and J 0 bases short, with 10 bases between. Here the CDR3 DNA reads TGTGCCAGCAGTTATCGGCCAGGGAGCACAGATACGCAGTATTTT. Residues: CASSYRPGSTDTQYF.

This clonotype was seen more than once but under ten times. The chain couples TRBV6-1 to TRBJ2-1, with 8 bases identical to TRBD1. Trimming at V came to 5 bases and at J to 8 bases, leaving 8 bases not matched to a gene. Germline assignment: CDR1 MNHNS and CDR2 SASEGT. The CDR3 length is 14 residues. CDR3 protein: CASSFDRGGHEQFF. The CDR3 region has the DNA TGTGCCAGCAGTTTTGACAGGGGTGGGCATGAGCAGTTCTTC.

Concerning this clonotype itself: This may come from a read error, since a much larger clone is one base off. This chain connects TRBV6-2 or TRBV6-3 to TRBJ1-5; TRBD1 might be the D (5 bases). The length of the CDR3 is 14 residues. Germline loops: CDR1 MNHEY, CDR2 SVGEGT. The germline V and J ends were trimmed by 2 bases and 5 bases, with 10 bases remaining between them. The CDR3 nucleotides read TGTGCCAGCAGTTACCTCCTAGGGGATCAGCCCCAGCATTTT. Its protein product is CASSYLLGDQPQHF.

The chain carries TRBV27 and TRBJ2-1, with D tentatively TRBD1 (6 bases). Germline V gene data show CDR1 as MNHEY and CDR2 as SMNVEV (reference sequence). The CDR3 is 13 amino acids. V lost 2 bases to trimming and J lost 9 bases, with 11 bases between them. The CDR3 nucleotides are TGTGCCAGCAGTTTAGGGGGCTGGGGTGAGCAGTTCTTC. It yields the protein CASSLGGWGEQFF.

Many counts were recorded for this clonotype. V and J are TRBV5-1 and TRBJ2-7; D perhaps matches TRBD1 (5 bases). V lost 2 bases to trimming and J lost 0 bases, with 12 bases between them. The CDR3 runs to 15 residues. Germline V gives CDR1 SGHRS, CDR2 YFSETQ. CDR3 in amino acids: CASSFDLGHSYEQYF. As DNA, the CDR3 is TGCGCCAGCAGCTTTGACCTTGGACACTCCTACGAGCAGTACTTC.

This clonotype has a count of ten or more. The chain links TRBV5-8 to TRBJ2-1; 11 bases align to TRBD2. With 8 bases clipped from V and 7 bases from J, the junction kept 2 bases outside the gene matches. The CDR3 spans 12 residues. Per the germline V gene, CDR1 is SGHTS and CDR2 is YDEGEE. CDR3 in amino acids: CASTSGRNEQFF. CDR3 bases: TGTGCCAGTACTAGCGGGAGAAATGAGCAGTTCTTC.